Listed here are 9 T cell receptor beta chains from one sample, sequenced in a study of blood T cell repertoires in COVID-19. This table comes from immunoSEQ multiplex PCR, and its TCRdb copy is limited to in-frame clones, with some not included. The sample includes fewer than 450,000 clones, around 91% of them seen just once. Source material: PBMCs or T cells enriched from blood (not recorded which). The receptors come from a man younger than 30 who had recovered from COVID-19.

V usage is TRBV2 and J usage is TRBJ1-1; D is ambiguous. Germline CDR1 SNHLY, CDR2 FYNNEI. The CDR3 length is 14 residues. V lost 4 bases and J 1 base, leaving 10 bases between the germline ends. The CDR3 coding sequence is TGTGCCAGCAGTGCCCGACTGGAGAACACTGAAGCTTTCTTT. It codes for CASSARLENTEAFF.

This chain connects TRBV19 to TRBJ2-1, with D perhaps TRBD1 (5 bases). Germline values: CDR1 LNHDA, CDR2 SQIVND (reference sequence). The CDR3 runs to 13 residues. Trimming cost V 5 bases and J 6 bases, with 11 bases left between them. CDR3 bases: TGTGCCAGTAGTCCGGCAGGGTTCAATGAGCAGTTCTTC. Its translation is CASSPAGFNEQFF.

The chain couples TRBV6-5 to TRBJ2-7; D is unclear. Per germline, CDR1 MNHEY and CDR2 SVGAGI. The CDR3 contains 15 residues. The V gene lost 0 bases and the J gene lost 3 bases, with 12 bases spanning the gap. Here the CDR3 DNA reads TGTGCCAGCAGTTACTCGTGGCTAGAGAGCTACGAGCAGTACTTC. It specifies CASSYSWLESYEQYF.

The V call is TRBV24-1, the J call TRBJ2-1; 8 bases match TRBD2. The CDR3 contains 19 residues. CDR1 KGHDR and CDR2 SFDVKD come from the germline V gene. V was pared by 3 bases and J by 4 bases, with 16 bases of the junction left unmatched. The CDR3 DNA follows: TGTGCCACCAGTGATACCCCCGGGACTAGGTATGTTGTGTACAATGAGCAGTTCTTC. Translating it yields CATSDTPGTRYVVYNEQFF.

This chain connects TRBV6-5 to TRBJ1-5; tentatively, D is TRBD1 (6 bases). V was clipped by 10 bases and J by 6 bases, with 16 bases between them. There are 13 residues in the CDR3. Looked up from germline, CDR1 is MNHEY and CDR2 is SVGAGI. CDR3 DNA: TGTGCCACCGAGGGGGGGCTGGGTCAGCCCCAGCATTTT. Its protein product is CATEGGLGQPQHF.

This clone has only one observation. The chain links TRBV7-9 to TRBJ1-2; TRBD1 might be the D (5 bases). The CDR3 spans 13 residues. V was cut by 3 bases and J by 8 bases, with 13 bases left in between. Germline CDR1 and CDR2: SEHNR and FQNEAQ (reference sequence). DNA for the CDR3: TGTGCCAGCAGCTTCCAGGGTTCGTTCGGCTACACCTTC. Translating it yields CASSFQGSFGYTF.

CDR3: CSVALDTEAFF. The CDR3 DNA follows: TGCAGCGTTGCGTTAGACACTGAAGCTTTCTTT. The rearrangement links TRBV29-1 to TRBJ1-1; D gene unclear. The CDR3 spans 11 residues. The germline gives CDR1 SQVTM, CDR2 ANQGSEA. V lost 4 bases, J lost 3 bases, and 6 bases lay in between.

The CDR3 DNA sequence: TGTGCCAGCAGCCCCCTCGCGGGACAGAGCAATCAGCCCCAGCATTTT. This codes for CASSPLAGQSNQPQHF. The rearrangement links TRBV11-2 to TRBJ1-5, with TRBD1 matching 7 bases. CDR3 length: 16 amino acids. V lost 5 bases, J lost 1 base, and 8 bases stayed unmatched. Germline CDR1 is SGHAT and CDR2 is FQNNGV. Full variable domain (rest looked up from reference TRBV11-2 and TRBJ1-5): EAGVAQSPRYKIIEKRQSVAFWCNPISGHATLYWYQQILGQGPKLLIQFQNNGVVDDSQLPKDRFSAERLKGVDSTLKIQPAKLEDSAVYLCASSPLAGQSNQPQHFGDGTRLSIL.

This clone has at least ten counts. The V gene is TRBV7-3, the J gene TRBJ2-7, with 12 bases aligning to TRBD2. V lost 2 bases and J lost 5; bases outside the gene matches: 7. In germline, CDR1 is SGHTA, CDR2 FQGTGA. The CDR3 has 16 residues. For the CDR3, the DNA is TGTGCCAGCAGCTTAGAGGAGGGACTAGCGGGCAACGAGCAGTACTTC. This sequence encodes CASSLEEGLAGNEQYF.